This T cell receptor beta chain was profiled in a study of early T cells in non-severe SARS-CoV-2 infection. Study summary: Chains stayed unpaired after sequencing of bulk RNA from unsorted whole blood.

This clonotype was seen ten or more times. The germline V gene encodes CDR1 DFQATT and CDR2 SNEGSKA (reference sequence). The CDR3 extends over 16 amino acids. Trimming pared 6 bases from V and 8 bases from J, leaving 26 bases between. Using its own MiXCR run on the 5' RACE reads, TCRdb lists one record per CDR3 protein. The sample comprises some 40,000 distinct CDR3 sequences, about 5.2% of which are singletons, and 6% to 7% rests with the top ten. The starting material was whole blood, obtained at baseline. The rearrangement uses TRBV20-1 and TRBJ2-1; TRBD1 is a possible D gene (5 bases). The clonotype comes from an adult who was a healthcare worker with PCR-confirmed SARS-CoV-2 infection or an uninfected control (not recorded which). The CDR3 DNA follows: TGCAGTGCCGATAGCTTGGGTATCACGATAGGGGATGAGCAGTTCTTC. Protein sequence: CSADSLGITIGDEQFF.